The clone carrying this T cell receptor (beta chain) was detected only once. The antigen is undetermined. The data belong to a study of shared clonotypes between healthy human individuals. Researchers divided each subset's genomic DNA evenly across several immunoSEQ plates. Produced via immunoSEQ multiplex PCR; TCRdb's table is partial and in-frame only. The sample includes under 2,500,000 clones, 90% to 97% of them seen just once. General study results and limits: Blood was the sole source, and tissue repertoires probably differ. Larger estimated richness was generally recorded for naive subsets relative to memory subsets.

Deletions cut 4 bases from V and 2 bases from J, with 7 bases between. From germline, CDR1 is KGHSH and CDR2 LQKENI. The CDR3 runs to 13 residues. The receptor was derived from a man aged 18-30 years in good health. The source material was naive CD4+ T cells sorted from blood. The subset is: CD45RA+ positively selected. V is TRBV18 and J is TRBJ2-3; D is undetermined. The CDR3 DNA reads as TGTGCCAGCTCACAAATATCCACAGATACGCAGTATTTT. Translation gives CASSQISTDTQYF.